The present entry profiles one TCR beta chain with its context. Its antigen remains unidentified. The germline and genes are mouse ones. The read terminates 1 residue ahead of where the CDR3 ends, so the germline J gene completes it. Time point noted: mouse harvest day 7 after allogeneic transplant. Each mouse received 10^7 T-cell-depleted marrow cells plus 10^6 splenic CD5+ T cells by tail vein. These data are taken from a study of tissue T cells after allogeneic stem cell transplantation. Study results and limitations: Blood and spleen captured only part of the tissue TCR repertoire. Within patients, tissue anatomy strongly shaped TCR repertoire composition.

CDR1 is SGHLS and CDR2 is HYDKME in the germline V gene. V dropped 2 bases and J dropped 0; count of bases not matched to a gene: 0. The CDR3 extends over 14 amino acids. Repertoires were generated with immunoSEQ multiplex PCR, while TCRdb's copy carries only in-frame clones and drops some. The data contain 8,500 to 10,000 clones, around half of them singletons. The sequence was collected from a female BALB/c mouse given C57BL/6 T cells with graft-versus-host disease after an allogeneic hematopoietic cell transplant. V and J are TRBV12-2 and TRBJ1-3; 7 positions match TRBD1. Input material: gut tissue. CDR3 DNA, as far as it was read: TGTGCCAGCTCTCGACAGGGTTCTGGAAATACGCTCTAT. Its translation is CASSRQGSGNTLY. The whole CDR3 sequence is CASSRQGSGNTLYF.